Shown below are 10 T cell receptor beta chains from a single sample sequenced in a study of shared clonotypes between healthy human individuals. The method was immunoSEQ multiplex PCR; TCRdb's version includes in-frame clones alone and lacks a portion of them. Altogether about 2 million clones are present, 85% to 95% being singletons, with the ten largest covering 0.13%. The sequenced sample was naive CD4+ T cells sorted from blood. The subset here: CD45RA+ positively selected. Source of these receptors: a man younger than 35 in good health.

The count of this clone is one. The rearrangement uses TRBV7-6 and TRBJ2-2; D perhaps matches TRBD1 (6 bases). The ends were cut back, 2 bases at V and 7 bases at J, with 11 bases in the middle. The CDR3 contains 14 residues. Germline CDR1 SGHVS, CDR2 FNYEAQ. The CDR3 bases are TGTGCCAGCAGCTTATTGAGCAGGGGCGGGGAGCTGTTTTTT. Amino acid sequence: CASSLLSRGGELFF.

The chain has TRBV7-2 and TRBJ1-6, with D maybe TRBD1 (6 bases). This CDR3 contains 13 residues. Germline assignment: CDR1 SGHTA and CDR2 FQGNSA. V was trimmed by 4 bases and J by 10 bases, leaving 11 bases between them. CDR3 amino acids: CASSSVRGSPLHF. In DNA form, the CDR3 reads TGTGCCAGCAGCTCTGTCAGGGGATCACCCCTCCACTTT.

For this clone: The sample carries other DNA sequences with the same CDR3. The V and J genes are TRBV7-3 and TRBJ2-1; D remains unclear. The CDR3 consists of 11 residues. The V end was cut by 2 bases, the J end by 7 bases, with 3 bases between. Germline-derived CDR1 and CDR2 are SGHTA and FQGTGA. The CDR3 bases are TGTGCCAGCAGCTTAGGGAATGAGCAGTTCTTC. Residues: CASSLGNEQFF.

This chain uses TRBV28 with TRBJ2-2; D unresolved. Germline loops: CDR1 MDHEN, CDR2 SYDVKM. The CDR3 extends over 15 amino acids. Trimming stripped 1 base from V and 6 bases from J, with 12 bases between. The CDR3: CASSLSGRQAGELFF. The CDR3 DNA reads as TGTGCCAGCAGTTTATCCGGCCGGCAAGCCGGGGAGCTGTTTTTT.

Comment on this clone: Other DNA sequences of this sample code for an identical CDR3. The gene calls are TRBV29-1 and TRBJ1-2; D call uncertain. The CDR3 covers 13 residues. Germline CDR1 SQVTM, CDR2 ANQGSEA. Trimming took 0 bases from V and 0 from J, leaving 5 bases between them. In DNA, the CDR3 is TGCAGCGTTGAAGACAGGACTAACTATGGCTACACCTTC. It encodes CSVEDRTNYGYTF.

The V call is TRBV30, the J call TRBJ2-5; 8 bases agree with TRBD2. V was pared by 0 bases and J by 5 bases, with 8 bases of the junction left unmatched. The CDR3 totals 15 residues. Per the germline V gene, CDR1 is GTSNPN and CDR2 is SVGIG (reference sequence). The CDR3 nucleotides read TGTGCCTGGAGTGTACTGGGACTAGGAGGGGAGACCCAGTACTTC. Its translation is CAWSVLGLGGETQYF.

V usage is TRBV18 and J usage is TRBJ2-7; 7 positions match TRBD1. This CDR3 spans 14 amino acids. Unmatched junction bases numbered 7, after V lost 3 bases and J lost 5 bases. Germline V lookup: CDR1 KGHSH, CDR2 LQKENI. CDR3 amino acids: CASSPSQGIHEQYF. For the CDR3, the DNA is TGTGCCAGCTCACCTTCACAGGGGATCCACGAGCAGTACTTC.

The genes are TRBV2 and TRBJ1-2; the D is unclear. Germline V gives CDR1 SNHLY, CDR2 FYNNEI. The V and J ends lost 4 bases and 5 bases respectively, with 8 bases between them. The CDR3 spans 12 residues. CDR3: CASSVTVYGYTF. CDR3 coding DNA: TGTGCCAGCAGTGTTACAGTGTATGGCTACACCTTC.

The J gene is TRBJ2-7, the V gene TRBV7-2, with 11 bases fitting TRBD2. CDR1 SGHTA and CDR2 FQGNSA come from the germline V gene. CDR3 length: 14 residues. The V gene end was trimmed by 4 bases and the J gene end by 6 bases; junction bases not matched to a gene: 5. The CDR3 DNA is TGTGCCAGCAGCTCGACTAGCGGGGTCGTCGAGCAGTACTTC. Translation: CASSSTSGVVEQYF.

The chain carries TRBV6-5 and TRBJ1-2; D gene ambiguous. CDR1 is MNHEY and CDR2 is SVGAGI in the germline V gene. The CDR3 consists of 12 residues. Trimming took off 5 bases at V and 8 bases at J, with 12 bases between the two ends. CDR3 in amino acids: CASSTGERGYTF. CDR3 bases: TGTGCCAGCAGTACTGGAGAGAGGGGCTACACCTTC.